This T cell receptor (beta chain) was identified in a study of blood T cells in healthy people across ages. The CDR3 runs 18 residues. Then a second PCR, running about 6 to 12 cycles, was carried out with a sample-barcoded 5' primer and a J-beta primer mix. TCRdb analysed the 5' RACE reads with MiXCR anew, one entry per CDR3 protein. This table holds roughly 1.5 million distinct CDR3 sequences, 42% found once. This TCR derives from a woman younger than 35 in good health. V usage is TRBV21-1 and J usage is TRBJ2-5; the DNA was not compared with TRBD2, the D call given in the table. TRBV21-1 is classified as a pseudogene. Material: blood. The chain's CDR3 is CASSNLPSSGIEEETQYF. The CDR3, as DNA: TGTGCCAGCAGCAACCTGCCGTCTAGCGGGATAGAGGAAGAGACCCAGTACTTC.